This T cell receptor (beta chain) was identified in a study of blood T cell repertoires in COVID-19. For recovered donors of Cohort 3, there were two negative PCRs, clearance, or symptom resolution. CDR3 length equals 18 residues. V shed 0 bases and J 0 bases; nucleotides not matched to a gene: 10. Germline V gene lookup returns CDR1 MGHRA and CDR2 YSYEKL. Profiling relied on immunoSEQ multiplex PCR, and the TCRdb table lists in-frame clones only, not all of them. This table has fewer than 250,000 clones, about 84% appearing once. The source of this sequence is a man aged 60 to 75 who had recovered from COVID-19. The genes are TRBV4-1 and TRBJ2-7, with 8 bases lining up with TRBD2. Sample: PBMCs or T cells enriched from blood (not recorded which). Written as DNA, the CDR3 is TGCGCCAGCAGCCAAGATACGGCTAGCGGGTTCAGCTCCTACGAGCAGTACTTC. Its translation: CASSQDTASGFSSYEQYF.